The 27 T cell receptor beta chains reported below all come from one sample, sequenced in a study of blood T cell repertoires in COVID-19. Assay: immunoSEQ multiplex PCR; the TCRdb copy retains only in-frame clones and omits some. Among under 300,000 clones listed, approximately 82% were seen once. Source material: peripheral blood. The source of these receptors is a man in his sixties who had recovered from COVID-19.

This chain joins TRBV2 and TRBJ1-1, with 9 bases that match TRBD1. This CDR3 is 14 amino acids long. CDR1 SNHLY and CDR2 FYNNEI come from the germline V gene. V gave up 7 bases and J gave up 10 bases; unmatched junction bases: 13. CDR3 in amino acids: CASNLDRGERGAFF. The CDR3 region has the DNA TGTGCCAGCAATTTGGACAGGGGAGAGCGGGGAGCTTTCTTT. The full variable domain, in which reference TRBV2 and TRBJ1-1 provide the parts outside the CDR3, is EPEVTQTPSHQVTQMGQEVILRCVPISNHLYFYWYRQILGQKVEFLVSFYNNEISEKSEIFDDQFSVERPDGSNFTLKIRSTKLEDSAMYFCASNLDRGERGAFFGQGTRLTVV.

The chain couples TRBV5-4 to TRBJ1-4; TRBD1 agrees at 8 bases. The CDR3 consists of 16 residues. From germline, CDR1 is SGHNT and CDR2 YYREEE (reference sequence). Unmatched junction bases numbered 10, after V lost 4 bases and J lost 5 bases. CDR3 nucleotide sequence: TGTGCCAGCAGCCGCAATACAGGGGGAATAAATGAAAAACTGTTTTTT. Its protein is CASSRNTGGINEKLFF.

The chain carries TRBV6-1 and TRBJ1-4, with D perhaps TRBD1 (6 bases). Trimming took 3 bases from V and 8 from J, leaving 19 bases between them. The CDR3 is 16 residues long. Germline V lookup: CDR1 MNHNS, CDR2 SASEGT. This CDR3 reads CASSDFLGGLDEKLFF. CDR3 DNA sequence: TGTGCCAGCAGTGACTTCCTGGGGGGGCTGGACGAAAAACTGTTTTTT.

The CDR3 loop is CASSMVAGVPQHYEQYF. The CDR3 DNA reads TGTGCCAGTAGTATGGTAGCGGGGGTCCCCCAACACTACGAGCAGTACTTC. The V and J genes are TRBV19 and TRBJ2-7; TRBD2 matches at 9 bases. Germline CDR1 LNHDA, CDR2 SQIVND (reference sequence). The CDR3 totals 17 residues. V was clipped by 3 bases and J by 3 bases; unmatched bases: 12.

The rearrangement joins TRBV18 to TRBJ2-7; TRBD1 matches 9 bases. The germline V gene encodes CDR1 KGHSH and CDR2 LQKENI. The CDR3 extends over 13 amino acids. The J segment lost 7 bases and the V segment lost 3 bases, leaving 4 bases of the junction unmatched. The DNA of the CDR3 is TGTGCCAGCTCACCCGACAGGGGGGCAGAGCAGTACTTC. Translation: CASSPDRGAEQYF.

The CDR3 coding sequence is TGTGCCACCAGCACAAAACAGGGGCTTAATGAAAAACTGTTTTTT. As protein: CATSTKQGLNEKLFF. The genes are TRBV15 and TRBJ1-4, with 7 bases identical to TRBD1. Germline V gives CDR1 LNHNV, CDR2 YYDKDF (reference sequence). CDR3 length equals 15 residues. V gave up 4 bases and J gave up 4 bases; unmatched junction bases: 6.

The chain joins TRBV29-1 to TRBJ1-5; 8 bases fit TRBD1. The CDR3 is 14 residues long. Looked up from germline, CDR1 is SQVTM and CDR2 is ANQGSEA. The trim removed 5 bases at V and 1 base at J, leaving 4 bases unmatched. The CDR3 loop is CSVQQGGSNQPQHF. The CDR3 DNA sequence: TGCAGCGTTCAACAGGGGGGAAGCAATCAGCCCCAGCATTTT.

The chain recombines TRBV7-6 with TRBJ2-7; a possible D gene is TRBD2 (5 bases). Germline loops: CDR1 SGHVS, CDR2 FNYEAQ. V was trimmed by 1 base and J by 2 bases, leaving 12 bases between them. CDR3 length: 15 residues. CDR3 in amino acids: CASSLGTGKTYEQYF. The CDR3, as DNA: TGTGCCAGCAGCTTAGGTACGGGAAAGACCTACGAGCAGTACTTC.

This chain connects TRBV14 to TRBJ2-1; D might be TRBD2 (6 bases). V was cut by 1 base and J by 4 bases, with 20 bases left in between. Per the germline V gene, CDR1 is SGHDN and CDR2 is FVKESK. The CDR3 has 18 residues. The CDR3 sequence is CASSQAPGGRGEYNEQFF. For the CDR3, the DNA is TGTGCCAGCAGCCAAGCACCCGGAGGGAGAGGAGAATACAATGAGCAGTTCTTC.

This chain uses TRBV20-1 with TRBJ2-7; a possible D gene is TRBD1 (6 bases). Germline CDR1 is DFQATT and CDR2 is SNEGSKA (reference sequence). This CDR3 contains 12 residues. V was trimmed by 3 bases and J by 5 bases, leaving 11 bases between them. The CDR3 DNA reads TGCAGTGCTAGTTCGGACAGCCACGAGCAGTACTTC. This encodes CSASSDSHEQYF.

The chain recombines TRBV5-5 with TRBJ2-1; the D gene is possibly TRBD1 (6 bases). Trimming left V 6 bases short and J 10 bases short, with 17 bases between. The CDR3 totals 13 residues. The germline gives CDR1 SGHKS, CDR2 YYEKEE (reference sequence). CDR3 DNA sequence: TGTGCCAGCAACTCCGCCCCAGACAGGGAGCAGTTCTTC. It is translated as CASNSAPDREQFF. The complete variable domain, with remaining parts taken from reference TRBV5-5 and TRBJ2-1, reads DAGVTQSPTHLIKTRGQQVTLRCSPISGHKSVSWYQQVLGQGPQFIFQYYEKEERGRGNFPDRFSARQFPNYSSELNVNALLLGDSALYLCASNSAPDREQFFGPGTRLTVL.

The rearrangement uses TRBV7-8 and TRBJ1-5, with 8 bases matching TRBD1. CDR3 size: 15 residues. Germline V gives CDR1 SGHVS, CDR2 FQNEAQ. With V trimmed by 1 base and J by 1 base, 0 bases remained unmatched. As DNA, the CDR3 is TGTGCCAGCAGCTTAGACAGGGGGAGCAATCAGCCCCAGCATTTT. It is translated as CASSLDRGSNQPQHF.

This rearrangement joins TRBV5-1 to TRBJ1-1; 9 bases match TRBD1. This CDR3 has 16 residues. In germline, CDR1 is SGHRS, CDR2 YFSETQ. V lost 2 bases and J lost 0; bases outside the gene matches: 5. The DNA for the CDR3 is TGCGCCAGCAGCTTTACAGGGGGCCTTGTGAACACTGAAGCTTTCTTT. Encoded protein: CASSFTGGLVNTEAFF.

This clone was detected only once. The V gene is TRBV7-9, the J gene TRBJ1-2; a possible D gene is TRBD1 (5 bases). V was clipped by 2 bases and J by 2 bases, with 12 bases between them. From germline, CDR1 is SEHNR and CDR2 FQNEAQ (reference sequence). The CDR3 covers 15 residues. In DNA form, the CDR3 reads TGTGCCAGCAGCTTATTACAGGCTCCCAACTATGGCTACACCTTC. This translates into CASSLLQAPNYGYTF.

The V call is TRBV19, the J call TRBJ2-5; possible D gene TRBD1, 6 bases. The germline V gene encodes CDR1 LNHDA and CDR2 SQIVND (reference sequence). Trimming pared 7 bases from V and 1 base from J, leaving 16 bases between. CDR3 length: 15 residues. The CDR3 loop is CASNFLGQPQETQYF. CDR3 sequence (DNA): TGTGCCAGTAACTTCCTTGGACAGCCCCAAGAGACCCAGTACTTC.

Note on this clone: Other DNA sequences within the sample encode an identical CDR3. Here the CDR3 DNA reads TGCGCCAGCAGCCTGCGCGGGGTAAGCACAGATACGCAGTATTTT. It yields the protein CASSLRGVSTDTQYF. The rearrangement uses TRBV5-1 and TRBJ2-3; a weak D match, TRBD2 (6 bases). CDR1 and CDR2 from the germline V gene are SGHRS and YFSETQ. V lost 4 bases and J lost 0, with 12 bases in between. CDR3 length equals 15 residues.

The chain is built from TRBV29-1 and TRBJ1-2, with a weak D call TRBD1 (6 bases). Per the germline V gene, CDR1 is SQVTM and CDR2 is ANQGSEA. The CDR3 extends over 14 amino acids. Between the trimmed V and J ends, which lost 7 bases and 4 bases, there was a span of 19 bases. The CDR3 reads CSASGGQVTYGYTF. The CDR3 bases are TGCAGCGCCTCCGGGGGGCAGGTTACCTATGGCTACACCTTC.

The V gene is TRBV19, the J gene TRBJ1-2; maybe TRBD1 (6 bases). There are 14 residues in the CDR3. V gave up 3 bases and J gave up 8 bases, with 16 bases separating them. Per germline, CDR1 LNHDA and CDR2 SQIVND (reference sequence). The DNA of the CDR3 is TGTGCCAGTAGTATTGGCGCAGGGGTAAGGGGCTACACCTTC. Its translation is CASSIGAGVRGYTF.

As DNA, the CDR3 is TGTGCCAGCAGCCAGAGAACAGGTTCACAAGAGACCCAGTACTTC. This sequence encodes CASSQRTGSQETQYF. The chain is built from TRBV7-9 and TRBJ2-5; D might be TRBD1 (5 bases). Germline CDR1 SEHNR, CDR2 FQNEAQ (reference sequence). Trimming shortened V by 5 bases and J by 2 bases, and 15 bases separated the two germline ends. This CDR3 is built from 15 residues.

The DNA of the CDR3 is TGTGCCAGCAGTTGGCACAGGGCTGGAAACACCATATATTTT. It specifies CASSWHRAGNTIYF. The rearrangement uses TRBV14 and TRBJ1-3; tentative D call: TRBD1 (6 bases). This CDR3 spans 14 amino acids. Germline loops: CDR1 SGHDN, CDR2 FVKESK. The V end lost 6 bases, the J end lost 2 bases, and 11 bases lay between the germline ends. The variable domain in full, with the rest retrieved from reference TRBV14 and TRBJ1-3, is EAGVTQFPSHSVIEKGQTVTLRCDPISGHDNLYWYRRVMGKEIKFLLHFVKESKQDESGMPNNRFLAERTGGTYSTLKVQPAELEDSGVYFCASSWHRAGNTIYFGEGSWLTVV.

V usage is TRBV25-1 and J usage is TRBJ1-1, with 7 bases aligning to TRBD1. The CDR3 runs to 13 residues. Germline values: CDR1 MGHDK, CDR2 SYGVNS. Trimming at V came to 6 bases and at J to 1 base, leaving 2 bases not matched to a gene. This CDR3 is CASRSGGNTEAFF. In DNA form, the CDR3 reads TGTGCCAGCAGGTCAGGGGGGAACACTGAAGCTTTCTTT.

This chain uses TRBV2 with TRBJ2-3; the match to TRBD2 covers 12 bases. The ends lost 4 bases at V and 5 bases at J; junction bases unmatched: 7. Germline lookup yields CDR1 SNHLY and CDR2 FYNNEI. This CDR3 comprises 16 residues. The CDR3 sequence: CASSGPSGGALDTQYF. In DNA form, the CDR3 reads TGTGCCAGCAGTGGTCCTAGCGGGGGGGCTCTAGATACGCAGTATTTT.

The genes are TRBV12-3 or TRBV12-4 and TRBJ2-7; tentative D call: TRBD2 (6 bases). The V and J ends lost 5 bases and 4 bases respectively, with 9 bases between them. This CDR3 has 12 residues. The CDR3 DNA follows: TGTGCCAGCAGTGCGGGGCCGTACGAGCAGTACTTC. This encodes CASSAGPYEQYF.

The rearrangement links TRBV18 to TRBJ1-1; a weak D match, TRBD1 (5 bases). Germline V gives CDR1 KGHSH, CDR2 LQKENI. The length of the CDR3 is 16 residues. V was cut by 1 base and J by 0 bases, with 12 bases left in between. CDR3 loop: CASSPQGAGVNTEAFF. CDR3 DNA: TGTGCCAGCTCACCACAAGGGGCGGGAGTGAACACTGAAGCTTTCTTT.

The chain uses TRBV11-2 and TRBJ1-1, with D possibly being TRBD1 (6 bases). Trimming removed 0 bases from V and 6 bases from J, with 17 bases in between. The CDR3 loop spans 16 amino acids. In germline, CDR1 is SGHAT, CDR2 FQNNGV. The CDR3: CASSLDPRPGVAEAFF. The CDR3 region has the DNA TGTGCCAGCAGCTTAGATCCGCGGCCAGGGGTGGCTGAAGCTTTCTTT.

The rearrangement uses TRBV7-2 and TRBJ1-4; D ambiguous. Germline CDR1 SGHTA, CDR2 FQGNSA. Trimming took 5 bases from V and 7 from J, leaving 11 bases between them. The CDR3 length is 13 residues. The CDR3 bases are TGTGCCAGCAGCCCCGGTGTTGGTGAAAAACTGTTTTTT. It yields the protein CASSPGVGEKLFF.

The sample holds a few counts of this clone. The chain carries TRBV5-8 and TRBJ2-4; 12 bases are a match to TRBD2. CDR1 is SGHTS, CDR2 YDEGEE, per germline. CDR3 length: 16 amino acids. Trimming removed 4 bases from V and 9 bases from J; junction bases left unmatched: 11. DNA of the CDR3: TGTGCCAGCAGCAGCCCTAGCGGGGGGGCTGGGTTCATTCAGTACTTC. Protein: CASSSPSGGAGFIQYF.